A selection of T cell receptor beta chains follows, all from one sample in a study of T-cell memory formation after mild COVID-19. Each CDR3 protein is one row after TCRdb ran MiXCR on the 5' RACE reads. Altogether approximately 88,000 distinct CDR3 sequences are present, 20% to 25% being singletons, with the ten largest covering 35% to 50%. The sequencing input was PBMCs or a T cell subset sorted from them (not recorded which). Source of these receptors: a young man who had mild COVID-19 (a few samples of this study predate the infection). Cell type and time point are not known. CDR3s include the opening cysteine and the closing phenylalanine or tryptophan. A D gene is named only where the DNA matches it firmly. For some rows the clone size is stated as once, few or many, or as a class when expanded; others skip it.

clone_size	d_call	cdr3_length	v_call	j_call	cdr3_nt	cdr3_aa
few	.	12	TRBV29-1	TRBJ2-7	TGCAGCGTTGAGGCTGGCCCCTACGAGCAGTACTTC	CSVEAGPYEQYF
.	.	14	TRBV4-3	TRBJ1-1	TGCGCCAGCAGCCAAGATGGCCTGGGGACTGAAGCTTTCTTT	CASSQDGLGTEAFF
.	.	15	TRBV7-9	TRBJ1-4	TGTGCCAGCAGCGATACTACAGGGCGGGGAGAAAAACTGTTTTTT	CASSDTTGRGEKLFF
.	.	13	TRBV6-2/TRBV6-3	TRBJ2-3	TGTGCCAGCAGGGTCATGGCCAGGAATACGCAGTATTTT	CASRVMARNTQYF
few	.	12	TRBV2	TRBJ2-3	TGTGCCAGCAGGGGCTACTTAGATACGCAGTATTTT	CASRGYLDTQYF
.	TRBD2	16	TRBV5-5	TRBJ2-3	TGTGCCAGCAGCTCTCTAGCGGGACCCTTCACAGATACGCAGTATTTT	CASSSLAGPFTDTQYF
.	.	15	TRBV7-9	TRBJ2-1	TGTGCCAGCAGCTTATTAGGGGCTCCTTACAATGAGCAGTTCTTC	CASSLLGAPYNEQFF
few	TRBD1	15	TRBV11-2	TRBJ2-4	TGTGCCAGCAGCTACTATACAGGGGTGCAAAACATTCAGTACTTC	CASSYYTGVQNIQYF
few	TRBD2	17	TRBV7-8	TRBJ2-5	TGTGCCAGCAGCCCCTTAAGTCTAGCGGGGATTGAAGAGACCCAGTACTTC	CASSPLSLAGIEETQYF
few	.	18	TRBV7-8	TRBJ2-1	TGTGCCAGCAGCTTAAAAAAGTCCAAGAGAGGATCGAACAATGAGCAGTTCTTC	CASSLKKSKRGSNNEQFF
few	TRBD2	14	TRBV7-6	TRBJ2-1	TGTGCCAGCAACATACTAGCGGGGGGGCATGAGCAGTTCTTC	CASNILAGGHEQFF
few	.	16	TRBV27	TRBJ2-2	TGTGCCAGCAGTTTATCGACGGGGGGCCTCACCGGGGAGCTGTTTTTT	CASSLSTGGLTGELFF
many	.	16	TRBV7-6	TRBJ2-5	TGTGCCAGCAGCTCGCCCCCCGACGGGACCGGGGAGACCCAGTACTTC	CASSSPPDGTGETQYF
.	.	13	TRBV7-9	TRBJ1-2	TGTGCCAGCAGCCTCAGGGATGCCTATGGCTACACCTTC	CASSLRDAYGYTF
.	TRBD2	14	TRBV5-5	TRBJ2-2	TGTGCCAGCAGCTTGTGGGGGGGCACCGGGGAGCTGTTTTTT	CASSLWGGTGELFF
.	.	18	TRBV4-3	TRBJ2-2	TGCGCCAGCAGCCAAGAGAAATACCGGGGGGCGCTCACCGGGGAGCTGTTTTTT	CASSQEKYRGALTGELFF